This T cell receptor beta chain is from a study of blood T cell repertoires in COVID-19. The wider study: Acute and convalescent COVID-19 samples came from the United States, Italy and Spain.

The germline CDR1 and CDR2 sequences are MNHEY and SVGAGI. Trimming shortened V by 6 bases and J by 9 bases, and 15 bases separated the two germline ends. This CDR3 contains 12 residues. In the original processing: Reference gene primer amplification yielded estimated nucleated cell counts. Repertoires were generated with immunoSEQ multiplex PCR, while TCRdb's copy carries only in-frame clones and drops some. Clone size and V and J calls were adopted from that table, with D and trimming inferred from the DNA. The profile shows roughly 250,000 clones, around 81% of them singletons. Followed over time, Seattle patients had been enrolled while infection was active.

The receptor's source is a person aged 70 to 85 with COVID-19, enrolled during active disease. The sample taken for sequencing was peripheral blood. The gene calls are TRBV6-5 and TRBJ2-7; D possibly corresponds to TRBD1 (5 bases). CDR3 region: CASSYLVRGQYF. The CDR3 DNA sequence: TGTGCCAGCAGCTATCTCGTTAGGGGGCAGTACTTC.